The 9 T cell receptor beta chains presented below share a single source sample, sequenced in a study of T cells after posttransplantation cyclophosphamide. Clones were sequenced by immunoSEQ multiplex PCR, and TCRdb holds only the in-frame ones, with some missing. The sample records approximately 52,000 clones, around 83% being singletons. Sequencing was performed on PBMCs. All receptors derive from a man under 40 with a blood cancer, CMV-positive, and with a related stem cell donor.

V gene TRBV5-1 combines with J gene TRBJ2-7; TRBD2 might be the D (5 bases). V was shortened by 0 bases and J by 3 bases, with 10 bases between the two germline ends. Germline CDR1 is SGHRS and CDR2 is YFSETQ. The CDR3 runs to 14 residues. The CDR3 sequence: CASSLASSYYEQYF. The CDR3 nucleotides read TGCGCCAGCAGCTTGGCCTCTAGCTACTACGAGCAGTACTTC.

The chain couples TRBV10-3 to TRBJ1-1; no definite D call. CDR1 is ENHRY and CDR2 is SYGVKD in the germline V gene. The CDR3 loop spans 14 amino acids. The germline V and J ends were trimmed by 1 base and 1 base, with 7 bases remaining between them. This chain's CDR3 is CAISEYSSNTEAFF. As DNA, the CDR3 is TGTGCCATCAGTGAGTACAGTTCGAACACTGAAGCTTTCTTT.

This clone was found once. The chain has TRBV28 and TRBJ2-7; maybe TRBD2 (6 bases). This CDR3 spans 15 amino acids. The germline V gene has CDR1 MDHEN and CDR2 SYDVKM. Trimming removed 3 bases from V and 2 bases from J, with 14 bases in between. The CDR3 DNA sequence: TGTGCCAGCAGTTTCGGCGGGACTCCTACCTACGAGCAGTACTTC. Amino acid sequence: CASSFGGTPTYEQYF. Variable domain in full (rest from reference TRBV28 and TRBJ2-7): DVKVTQSSRYLVKRTGEKVFLECVQDMDHENMFWYRQDPGLGLRLIYFSYDVKMKEKGDIPEGYSVSREKKERFSLILESASTNQTSMYLCASSFGGTPTYEQYFGPGTRLTVT.

The chain combines TRBV6-1 with TRBJ1-5; maybe TRBD1 (6 bases). Germline V gives CDR1 MNHNS, CDR2 SASEGT. Trimming took 9 bases from V and 0 from J, leaving 12 bases between them. The CDR3 has 14 residues. CDR3 sequence (DNA): TGTGCCAGTCACAGGGTAAATAGCAATCAGCCCCAGCATTTT. Translated, it gives CASHRVNSNQPQHF.

The chain links TRBV5-4 to TRBJ2-7, with TRBD1 matching over 9 bases. The CDR3 has 15 amino acids. Trimming cost V 4 bases and J 2 bases; bases outside gene matches: 7. Looked up from germline, CDR1 is SGHNT and CDR2 is YYREEE (reference sequence). This chain's CDR3 is CASSPRGQGAYEQYF. CDR3 DNA: TGTGCCAGCAGCCCGAGGGGACAGGGAGCCTACGAGCAGTACTTC.

CDR3 DNA: TGTGCCAGCTCTCGGGCGGGGGTCTACAATGAGCAGTTCTTC. This codes for CASSRAGVYNEQFF. The chain employs TRBV7-3 and TRBJ2-1; TRBD2 aligns across 7 bases. Germline values: CDR1 SGHTA, CDR2 FQGTGA. The CDR3 spans 14 residues. The J segment lost 3 bases and the V segment lost 8 bases, leaving 7 bases of the junction unmatched.

This chain connects TRBV20-1 to TRBJ1-2; a possible D gene is TRBD1 (6 bases). The CDR3 has 11 residues. Trimming pared 5 bases from V and 4 bases from J, leaving 8 bases between. CDR1 is DFQATT, CDR2 SNEGSKA, per germline (reference sequence). This CDR3 reads CSAGQSYGYTF. DNA of the CDR3: TGCAGTGCTGGACAGAGCTATGGCTACACCTTC.

The chain employs TRBV30 and TRBJ2-2; possibly TRBD1 for D (5 bases). Trimming took 0 bases from V and 7 from J, leaving 12 bases between them. Germline-derived CDR1 and CDR2 are GTSNPN and SVGIG (reference sequence). This CDR3 has 14 amino acids. The CDR3 loop reads CAWSVGAASGELFF. DNA for the CDR3: TGTGCCTGGAGTGTAGGGGCAGCCAGCGGGGAGCTGTTTTTT.

This rearrangement joins TRBV7-2 to TRBJ2-1; weak D call: TRBD1 (5 bases). Germline assignment: CDR1 SGHTA and CDR2 FQGNSA. The CDR3 runs to 12 residues. Trimming stripped 4 bases from V and 9 bases from J, with 10 bases between. The CDR3 nucleotides are TGTGCCAGCAGCTACCAGGGTCGTGAGCAGTTCTTC. This codes for CASSYQGREQFF.